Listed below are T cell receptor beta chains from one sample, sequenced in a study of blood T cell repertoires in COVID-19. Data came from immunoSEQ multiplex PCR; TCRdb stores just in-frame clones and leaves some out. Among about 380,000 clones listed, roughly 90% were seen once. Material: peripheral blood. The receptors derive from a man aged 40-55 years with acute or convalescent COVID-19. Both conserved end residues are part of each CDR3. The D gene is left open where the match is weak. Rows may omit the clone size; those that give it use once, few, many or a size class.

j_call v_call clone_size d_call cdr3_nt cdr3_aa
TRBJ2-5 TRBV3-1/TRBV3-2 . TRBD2 TGTGCCAGCAGCCAAGGGTCAGCGGGGGTCCCTAAAACCCAGTACTTC CASSQGSAGVPKTQYF
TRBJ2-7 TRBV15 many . TGTGCCACCAGCAGAGCCCCGGACAGTTCCTACGAGCAGTACTTC CATSRAPDSSYEQYF
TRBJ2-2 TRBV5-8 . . TGTGCCAGCAGCTTCTACAGGGACGCGAACACCGGGGAGCTGTTTTTT CASSFYRDANTGELFF
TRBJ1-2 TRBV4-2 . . TGTGCCAGCAGCCAAGATGGGGGGTTGTATGGCTACACCTTC CASSQDGGLYGYTF
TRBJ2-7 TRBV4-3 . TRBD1 TGCGCCAGCAGCCGAGGGACAGGGCGTCAATCCTACGAGCAGTACTTC CASSRGTGRQSYEQYF
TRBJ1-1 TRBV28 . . TGTGCCAGCAGTTTAACCGGAGGAACTGAAGCTTTCTTT CASSLTGGTEAFF
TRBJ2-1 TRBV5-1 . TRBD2 TGCGCCAGCAGCTTGGGTGGGACTAGCGGGAGTGATGAGCAGTTCTTC CASSLGGTSGSDEQFF
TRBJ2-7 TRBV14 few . TGTGCCAGCAGCCAACAGGGGGGCGAGCAGTACTTC CASSQQGGEQYF
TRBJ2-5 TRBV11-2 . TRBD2 TGTGCCAGCAGCTTATTTGGGTCTAGCGGGCAAGAGACCCAGTACTTC CASSLFGSSGQETQYF
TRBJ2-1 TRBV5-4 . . TGTGCCAGCAGCTCGGGACTGGGCGGTTACAATGAGCAGTTCTTC CASSSGLGGYNEQFF
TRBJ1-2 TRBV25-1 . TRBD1 TGTGCCAGCAGTGAATATAGGGGACAGGGGGCTTTATCTGGCTACACCTTC CASSEYRGQGALSGYTF
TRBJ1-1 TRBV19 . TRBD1 TGTGCCAGTAGTTTCCGTTGGACAGGGCTCCCTGAAGCTTTCTTT CASSFRWTGLPEAFF
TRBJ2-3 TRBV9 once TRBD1 TGTGCCAGCAGCGTAGGTTATAGGGCCAGGGGGCCAGATACGCAGTATTTT CASSVGYRARGPDTQYF
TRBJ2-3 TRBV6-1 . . TGTGCCAGCAGTGAAATGACAGACACAGATACGCAGTATTTT CASSEMTDTDTQYF
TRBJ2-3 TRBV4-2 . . TGTGCCAGCAGCCAAGAACTCCTCGTCGGGAGAGGTCCAGATACGCAGTATTTT CASSQELLVGRGPDTQYF
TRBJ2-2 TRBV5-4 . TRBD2 TGTGCCAGCGGGCTAGCGGGAGTCACCGGGGAGCTGTTTTTT CASGLAGVTGELFF
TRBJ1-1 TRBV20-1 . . TGCAGTGCTAGTATCCGGAGAACTGAAGCTTTCTTT CSASIRRTEAFF
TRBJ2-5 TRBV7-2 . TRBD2 TGTGCCAGCAGCTTAGTCACTAGCGGGGGACCCGGGGAGACCCAGTACTTC CASSLVTSGGPGETQYF
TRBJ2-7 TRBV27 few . TGTGCCAGCAGTTTATCCCCTAGCAATGACTATAGCGAGCAGTACTTC CASSLSPSNDYSEQYF
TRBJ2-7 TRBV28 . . TGTGCCAGCAGCCTTACCTACGAGCAGTACTTC CASSLTYEQYF
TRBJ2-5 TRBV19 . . TGTGCCAGTAGTATGGCAGATCAAGAGACCCAGTACTTC CASSMADQETQYF
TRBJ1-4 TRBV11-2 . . TGTGCCAGCAGCTTAGCCCCCGTTCCTAGTGAAAAACTGTTTTTT CASSLAPVPSEKLFF
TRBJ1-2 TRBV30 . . TGTGCCTGGGGTCCGGGACACCTCTATGGCTACACCTTC CAWGPGHLYGYTF
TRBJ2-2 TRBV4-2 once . TGTGCCAGCAGCCAAGATCGGGTCCTCGGGGAGCTGTTTTTT CASSQDRVLGELFF
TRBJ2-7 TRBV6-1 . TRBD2 TGTGCCAGCAGTGAAGAGGTAGCGGGAGGGTACGAGCAGTACTTC CASSEEVAGGYEQYF
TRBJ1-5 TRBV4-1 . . TGCGCCAGCAGCCAAGAGGAGCTGAATCAGCCCCAGCATTTT CASSQEELNQPQHF
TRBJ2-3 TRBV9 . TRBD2 TGTGCCAGCAGCGTATTCGGGAGGTCGGATTTTCGTACGCAGTATTTT CASSVFGRSDFRTQYF
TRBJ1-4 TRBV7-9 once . TGTGCCAGCAGCTCAAGGGGGGGTGAAAAACTGTTTTTT CASSSRGGEKLFF
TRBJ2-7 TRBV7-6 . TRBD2 TGTGCCAGCAGCCGTGGGACTACCAGCGTGAATGAGCAGTACTTC CASSRGTTSVNEQYF
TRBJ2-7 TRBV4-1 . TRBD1 TGCGCCAGCAGCCAAGATTGGGGACAGGACTACGAGCAGTACTTC CASSQDWGQDYEQYF
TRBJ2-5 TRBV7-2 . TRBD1 TGTGCCAGCAGCTGGTCCCAGGGGGCAGAGACCCAGTACTTC CASSWSQGAETQYF
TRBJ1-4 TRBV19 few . TGTGCCAGTAGTATCGGCCCAGGGTTGGTAAAACTGTTTTTT CASSIGPGLVKLFF
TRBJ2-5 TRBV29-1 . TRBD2 TGCAGCGTTGAAGATACCCCGGGGGGGCGCATAGAGACCCAGTACTTC CSVEDTPGGRIETQYF
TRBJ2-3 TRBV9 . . TGTGCCAGCAGGGGGAGGGGGGCGGTAGATACGCAGTATTTT CASRGRGAVDTQYF
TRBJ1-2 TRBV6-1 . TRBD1 TGTGCCAGCAGTGCAAAATCCAGGGGGCAATGGGATGGCTACACCTTC CASSAKSRGQWDGYTF
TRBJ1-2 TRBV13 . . TGTGCCAGCAGCACGGACATTTTTGGCTACACCTTC CASSTDIFGYTF